A selection of T cell receptor beta chains follows, all from one sample in a study of blood T cell repertoires in COVID-19. This table comes from immunoSEQ multiplex PCR, and its TCRdb copy is limited to in-frame clones, with some not included. In the table there are roughly 34,000 clones, 80% of which are singletons. The specimen was peripheral blood. The receptor source for this set is a man older than 75 with acute or convalescent COVID-19. Both conserved end residues are part of each CDR3. The D gene is left open where the match is weak. Only some rows state a clone size, as once, few, many or a class for expanded clones.

CDR3nt: TGTGCCAGCAGCCACGGGTTCAGCTACGAGCAGTACTTC
CDR3aa: CASSHGFSYEQYF
d_gene: .
v_gene: TRBV7-9
j_gene: TRBJ2-7
abundance: once

CDR3nt: TGTGCCAGCATCCCGACAGGTCCCAGCTTTTTCTCTGGAAACACCATATATTTT
CDR3aa: CASIPTGPSFFSGNTIYF
d_gene: .
v_gene: TRBV21-1
j_gene: TRBJ1-3
abundance: .

CDR3nt: TGTGCCAGCAGCCACAGGGACAGCTACGAGCAGTACTTC
CDR3aa: CASSHRDSYEQYF
d_gene: TRBD1
v_gene: TRBV7-2
j_gene: TRBJ2-7
abundance: few

CDR3nt: TGTGCCATCAGTGAGTCGGGAGGGTTGGACATTCAGTACTTC
CDR3aa: CAISESGGLDIQYF
d_gene: TRBD2
v_gene: TRBV10-3
j_gene: TRBJ2-4
abundance: .

CDR3nt: TGTGCCAGCAGCTTAGGGGGAGGAGGGGTGAGGAGGGATAGCAATCAGCCCCAGCATTTT
CDR3aa: CASSLGGGGVRRDSNQPQHF
d_gene: .
v_gene: TRBV7-3
j_gene: TRBJ1-5
abundance: .

CDR3nt: TGTGCCAGCAGTTCTCAGGCGAACTCTGGAAACACCATATATTTT
CDR3aa: CASSSQANSGNTIYF
d_gene: .
v_gene: TRBV7-2
j_gene: TRBJ1-3
abundance: .

CDR3nt: TGTGCCAGCAGCTTAGGAGTAGCGGGGGGTGAGACCCAGTACTTC
CDR3aa: CASSLGVAGGETQYF
d_gene: TRBD2
v_gene: TRBV7-3
j_gene: TRBJ2-5
abundance: .

CDR3nt: TGTGCCAGCAGCCTAGTAGCTAGCGGGACCCCCCGGGAGACCCAGTACTTC
CDR3aa: CASSLVASGTPRETQYF
d_gene: TRBD2
v_gene: TRBV7-8
j_gene: TRBJ2-5
abundance: .

CDR3nt: TGTGCCAGCAGCGTAGGACTAGCGGGAGGAGAGACCCAGTACTTC
CDR3aa: CASSVGLAGGETQYF
d_gene: TRBD2
v_gene: TRBV9
j_gene: TRBJ2-5
abundance: .

CDR3nt: TGCGCCAGCAGTGAGTCGGGCAGCAACTATGGCTACACCTTC
CDR3aa: CASSESGSNYGYTF
d_gene: .
v_gene: TRBV10-2
j_gene: TRBJ1-2
abundance: .